The rows below give T cell receptor beta chains drawn from one sample of a study of blood T cell repertoires in COVID-19. The table came from immunoSEQ multiplex PCR; TCRdb's copy has only in-frame clones and leaves some out. The data contain approximately 210,000 clones, around 84% of them singletons. Sequenced: peripheral blood. The receptors shown here come from a man between 45 and 60 years old with COVID-19, enrolled during active disease. Both conserved end residues are part of each CDR3.

V: TRBV2; CDR3: CASRTEGQRNSPLHF
V: TRBV5-1; CDR3: CASSPNRQGQETQYF
V: TRBV28; CDR3: CASSFSYRGGEKLFF
V: TRBV6-5; CDR3: CASSKTASSGNTIYF
V: TRBV7-9; CDR3: CASSPDGTHYGYTF
V: TRBV6-5; CDR3: CASSPGQGWGNTIYF
V: TRBV7-2; CDR3: CASSLGGANYGYTF
V: TRBV7-2; CDR3: CASSLDVSGTDTQYF
V: TRBV29-1; CDR3: CSVEGQMNTEAFF
V: TRBV6-2/TRBV6-3; CDR3: CASSYTMTGIIQHF
V: TRBV7-6; CDR3: CASSLRTDLNTGELFF
V: TRBV6-4; CDR3: CASSDGRRETQYF
V: TRBV7-9; CDR3: CASSLARGLFYEQYF
V: TRBV15; CDR3: CATSKGGSSYNEQFF
V: TRBV10-1; CDR3: CASSEPDRGSTDTQYF
V: TRBV19; CDR3: CASSSQGGIKEKLFF
V: TRBV4-3; CDR3: CASSPILGSYEQYF
V: TRBV29-1; CDR3: CSVAPRGIKETQYF
V: TRBV2; CDR3: CASSVVAGGYGELFF
V: TRBV6-4; CDR3: CASSDSGGQNPYGYTF
V: TRBV3-1/TRBV3-2; CDR3: CASSLAGNGYTF
V: TRBV5-1; CDR3: CASSLAWTGKSGYGYEQYF
V: TRBV25-1; CDR3: CASSERLTGNTGELFF
V: TRBV9; CDR3: CASSVGGASGNTIYF
V: TRBV7-2; CDR3: CASSRKGRGWPYEQYF
V: TRBV21-1; CDR3: CARKRRGGNTEAFF
V: TRBV6-5; CDR3: CASRQQGARLVTQYF
V: TRBV7-2; CDR3: CASSLAGTGMSPLHF
V: TRBV2; CDR3: CASTRQGAGYGYTF
V: TRBV11-2; CDR3: CASSLPPHPPGEMNTEAFF
V: TRBV27; CDR3: CASSLSGRSGEKLFF
V: TRBV7-2; CDR3: CASSTGTGYYEQYF
V: TRBV7-2; CDR3: CASSLAPGGASTDTQYF
V: TRBV18; CDR3: CASSPMAGISNQPQHF
V: TRBV5-1; CDR3: CASSLETGGIDTQYF
V: TRBV7-3; CDR3: CASSSFGGANTGELFF
V: TRBV20-1; CDR3: CSAGQDYGYTF
V: TRBV25-1; CDR3: CASSDSLNTEAFF
V: TRBV9; CDR3: CASSPGSGGYGELFF
V: TRBV6-5; CDR3: CASRNRDRGNTIYF
V: TRBV5-8; CDR3: CASSLGVLAGYNEQFF
V: TRBV10-3; CDR3: CAISVQPNEKLFF
V: TRBV19; CDR3: CASSQGATGNGYTF
V: TRBV19; CDR3: CASSIGGAGAATETQYF
V: TRBV30; CDR3: CAWSVANSGNTIYF
V: TRBV28; CDR3: CASSLIARGVGNTIYF
V: TRBV23-1; CDR3: CASSQPNTGLMCSCGYTF
V: TRBV29-1; CDR3: CSVEPGLGDEQFF
V: TRBV7-8; CDR3: CASSLTGGLAVQETQYF
V: TRBV11-1; CDR3: CASSLWRDSEAFF
V: TRBV27; CDR3: CASSPFRDRGYNEQFF
V: TRBV24-1; CDR3: CATSDVPQQGSNTGELFF
V: TRBV6-1; CDR3: CASSERNPRRSTDTQYF
V: TRBV23-1; CDR3: CASSQSGRGEAFF
V: TRBV3-1/TRBV3-2; CDR3: CASSQEERHSGNTIYF
V: TRBV5-1; CDR3: CASSWTGGYEQYF
V: TRBV12-3/TRBV12-4; CDR3: CASKRGQGHGYTF